The present entry profiles one TCR beta chain with its context. Its target is unknown. V was trimmed by 4 bases and J by 4 bases, leaving 4 bases between them. The CDR3 spans 11 residues. CDR1 is SNHLY, CDR2 FYNNEI, per germline. This entry belongs to a study of cytomegalovirus exposure and HLA in healthy donors. Looking at the study overall: Earlier, 90 million to 140 million unique TCR beta sequences were recovered from around 200 million T cells by an analysis.

The primer mix had 60 Vbeta and 13 Jbeta primers. TCRdb's table, derived via immunoSEQ multiplex PCR, lists solely in-frame clones and lacks some. The sample includes 200,000 to 250,000 clones. The study, taken as a whole, reports: The authors considered a cluster of highly shared sequence variants likely to be a sequencing artifact. Earlier analysis looked at TCR beta V segments, and most were productive about 87% or about 30% of the time. Using the classifier, cytomegalovirus status was reportedly diagnosed with high specificity and sensitivity.

The sequencing input was PBMCs. The clonotype originates from a girl aged 2 to 10 in good health and CMV-seropositive. The V call is TRBV2, the J call TRBJ2-5, with D unresolved. Written as DNA, the CDR3 is TGTGCCAGCAGTGGAGTAGAGACCCAGTACTTC. Protein sequence: CASSGVETQYF.